The 21 T cell receptor beta chains listed next were all sequenced from one sample in a study of T cell responses to AZD1222 COVID-19 vaccine. Profiling relied on immunoSEQ multiplex PCR, and the TCRdb table lists in-frame clones only, not all of them. The sample carries roughly 150,000 clones, about 89% recorded once. This specimen consisted of peripheral blood, obtained 28 days after the second AZD1222 dose. Every receptor here comes from an adult who received the AZD1222 COVID-19 vaccine.

This clone was observed once. V gene TRBV7-8 combines with J gene TRBJ2-1; 8 positions agree with TRBD2. The germline gives CDR1 SGHVS, CDR2 FQNEAQ. The ends lost 7 bases at V and 6 bases at J; junction bases unmatched: 11. The CDR3 contains 15 residues. In DNA, the CDR3 is TGTGCCAGCATCAGAGCTCCCGGGAGGGCCAATGAGCAGTTCTTC. This codes for CASIRAPGRANEQFF.

The CDR3 protein is CASHPAGVGDTQYF. DNA of the CDR3: TGTGCCTCCCACCCAGCCGGAGTAGGAGATACGCAGTATTTT. The V call is TRBV10-3, the J call TRBJ2-3; D is undetermined. Germline V gives CDR1 ENHRY, CDR2 SYGVKD. Trimming left V 11 bases short and J 5 bases short, with 20 bases between. This CDR3 spans 14 amino acids.

The genes are TRBV5-6 and TRBJ1-1; D remains ambiguous. There are 14 residues in the CDR3. CDR1 is SGHDT and CDR2 is YYEEEE in the germline V gene. V was clipped by 1 base and J by 0 bases, with 7 bases between them. CDR3 bases: TGTGCCAGCAGCTTGCTGGCATTGAACACTGAAGCTTTCTTT. As protein: CASSLLALNTEAFF.

The V call is TRBV24-1, the J call TRBJ2-5; D unclear. The CDR3 covers 12 residues. In germline, CDR1 is KGHDR, CDR2 SFDVKD. V was clipped by 1 base and J by 5 bases, with 4 bases between them. CDR3 sequence (DNA): TGTGCCACCAGTGATTTCAGCGAGACCCAGTACTTC. Its protein product is CATSDFSETQYF.

The chain employs TRBV23-1 and TRBJ1-1, with a possible D match to TRBD1 (6 bases). TRBV23-1 is an ORF, with its function uncertain. With 5 bases removed from V and 6 bases from J, the gap between germline ends came to 19 bases. The CDR3 is 15 amino acids. CDR3 sequence (DNA): TGCGCCAGCAGTTCCGAACAGGGATGGGTCTCTGAAGCTTTCTTT. Protein: CASSSEQGWVSEAFF.

J is TRBJ1-4 and V is TRBV9; D not resolved. Germline lookup yields CDR1 SGDLS and CDR2 YYNGEE. The CDR3 is 13 residues long. V lost 1 base and J 6 bases, leaving 7 bases between the germline ends. The CDR3 loop is CASSVRDHEKLFF. The CDR3 nucleotides read TGTGCCAGCAGCGTACGGGATCATGAAAAACTGTTTTTT.

V usage is TRBV6-5 and J usage is TRBJ1-2; D unclear. This CDR3 is built from 13 residues. Germline CDR1 reads MNHEY; CDR2 reads SVGAGI. V dropped 5 bases and J dropped 7 bases, with 14 bases sitting between them. CDR3 nucleotides: TGTGCCAGCAGTCCTCTCACCTTAGGTGGCTACACCTTC. Translating it yields CASSPLTLGGYTF.

The V and J genes are TRBV3-1 (or the pseudogene TRBV3-2) and TRBJ2-7; perhaps TRBD1 as D (6 bases). V lost 3 bases to trimming and J lost 3 bases, with 21 bases between them. The CDR3 is 17 residues long. Germline V gene lookup returns CDR1 LGHDT and CDR2 YNNKEL (reference sequence). The CDR3, as DNA: TGTGCCAGCAGCCAGCTGGCCCTAGGGGGTACCTACTACGAGCAGTACTTC. As protein: CASSQLALGGTYYEQYF.

The chain links TRBV19 to TRBJ2-2; D is perhaps TRBD2 (5 bases). CDR1 is LNHDA, CDR2 SQIVND, per germline (reference sequence). The CDR3 sequence is 12 residues long. V shed 10 bases and J shed 5 bases, with 11 bases lying between them. The CDR3 spells CATTGVTGELFF. CDR3 DNA sequence: TGTGCCACCACCGGGGTGACCGGGGAGCTGTTTTTT.

The chain joins TRBV28 to TRBJ2-2; either TRBD1 or TRBD2 may supply D (5 bases each). The CDR3 spans 13 residues. V lost 3 bases and J lost 5, with 7 bases in between. The germline gives CDR1 MDHEN, CDR2 SYDVKM. The CDR3 reads CASSLGVTGELFF. The CDR3 region has the DNA TGTGCCAGCAGTTTGGGGGTTACCGGGGAGCTGTTTTTT.

J is TRBJ1-5 and V is TRBV5-4; TRBD1 matches 8 bases. Germline V CDR1 and CDR2: SGHNT, YYREEE (reference sequence). CDR3 size: 15 residues. V shed 6 bases and J 2 bases; nucleotides not matched to a gene: 7. CDR3 region: CASTQTGGGNQPQHF. As DNA, the CDR3 is TGTGCCAGCACTCAAACAGGGGGTGGCAATCAGCCCCAGCATTTT.

This clone has only one observation. The CDR3 is CASSFGTGGFWPQHF. The CDR3 nucleotides read TGTGCCAGCAGCTTCGGGACAGGGGGGTTTTGGCCCCAGCATTTT. The chain carries TRBV5-8 and TRBJ1-5; 11 nucleotides line up with TRBD1. The germline V gene has CDR1 SGHTS and CDR2 YDEGEE. Trimming at V came to 2 bases and at J to 9 bases, leaving 7 bases not matched to a gene. This CDR3 is built from 15 residues. The full variable domain, in which reference TRBV5-8 and TRBJ1-5 provide the parts outside the CDR3, is EAGVTQSPTHLIKTRGQQATLRCSPISGHTSVYWYQQALGLGLQFLLWYDEGEERNRGNFPPRFSGRQFPNYSSELNVNALELEDSALYLCASSFGTGGFWPQHFGDGTRLSIL.

V is TRBV5-1 and J is TRBJ1-1; TRBD1 matches 7 bases. Germline V gene sequence: CDR1 SGHRS, CDR2 YFSETQ. CDR3 length equals 14 residues. Trimming at V came to 5 bases and at J to 1 base, leaving 5 bases not matched to a gene. CDR3 loop: CASRRGPGNTEAFF. CDR3 nucleotide sequence: TGCGCCAGCAGGAGGGGGCCCGGGAACACTGAAGCTTTCTTT.

V gene TRBV6-2 or TRBV6-3 combines with J gene TRBJ2-1, with 8 positions matching TRBD2. CDR1 MNHEY and CDR2 SVGEGT come from the germline V gene. The J segment lost 9 bases and the V segment lost 5 bases, leaving 12 bases of the junction unmatched. This CDR3 has 15 amino acids. The CDR3 DNA reads as TGTGCCAGCAGTGTTACTAGCGGTCGAGGAGCTGAGCAGTTCTTC. It translates to CASSVTSGRGAEQFF.

This clone was counted a single time. This sequence joins TRBV9 and TRBJ2-7; no reliable D call. There are 16 residues in the CDR3. The ends were cut back, 0 bases at V and 0 bases at J, with 13 bases in the middle. Germline CDR1 is SGDLS and CDR2 is YYNGEE. The CDR3 region has the DNA TGTGCCAGCAGCGTAGCCTTCTACCCAACCTCCTACGAGCAGTACTTC. Translation gives CASSVAFYPTSYEQYF. Together with reference TRBV9 and TRBJ2-7, the CDR3 gives the full variable domain: DSGVTQTPKHLITATGQRVTLRCSPRSGDLSVYWYQQSLDQGLQFLIQYYNGEERAKGNILERFSAQQFPDLHSELNLSSLELGDSALYFCASSVAFYPTSYEQYFGPGTRLTVT.

The chain has TRBV28 and TRBJ1-2; D may be TRBD1 (6 bases). This CDR3 is built from 12 residues. Germline CDR1 is MDHEN and CDR2 is SYDVKM. Deletions cut 4 bases from V and 4 bases from J, with 7 bases between. The CDR3 DNA follows: TGTGCCAGCAGTTGGGACATCTATGGCTACACCTTC. It yields the protein CASSWDIYGYTF.

This clone appeared a single time. The V call is TRBV29-1, the J call TRBJ2-1; 9 bases are shared with TRBD2. There are 19 residues in the CDR3. With 4 bases clipped from V and 0 bases from J, the junction kept 16 bases outside the gene matches. CDR1 and CDR2 (germline): SQVTM, ANQGSEA. The CDR3 DNA follows: TGCAGCGTTGTTCTGACTAGCGGTACAATAAGCCGCTCCTACAATGAGCAGTTCTTC. It translates to CSVVLTSGTISRSYNEQFF.

This clone was detected once. This rearrangement joins TRBV27 to TRBJ2-1; 9 bases agree with TRBD2. The CDR3 length is 13 residues. The J segment lost 5 bases and the V segment lost 6 bases, leaving 2 bases of the junction unmatched. From germline, CDR1 is MNHEY and CDR2 SMNVEV (reference sequence). CDR3 protein: CASRGLADNEQFF. DNA for the CDR3: TGTGCCAGCAGGGGACTAGCCGACAATGAGCAGTTCTTC.

The J gene is TRBJ2-5, the V gene TRBV28; D is unresolved. Trimming removed 1 base at V and 5 bases at J, with 17 bases between. Germline loops: CDR1 MDHEN, CDR2 SYDVKM. The CDR3 length is 16 residues. CDR3 residues: CASSLLAAKGWETQYF. CDR3 DNA: TGTGCCAGCAGTTTATTGGCAGCCAAAGGATGGGAGACCCAGTACTTC.

CDR3 bases: TGCGCCAGCAGCCAAGGGATAGCGGGAGGGCCATGGAATGAGCAGTTCTTC. As protein: CASSQGIAGGPWNEQFF. The chain joins TRBV4-1 to TRBJ2-1; 11 positions match TRBD2. V lost 1 base and J lost 7; bases outside the gene matches: 9. The CDR3 sequence is 17 residues long. CDR1 is MGHRA, CDR2 YSYEKL, per germline.

Only a few counts were recorded for this clone. The chain employs TRBV4-2 and TRBJ1-5; 10 nucleotides agree with TRBD1. J gave up 5 bases and V 0 bases, and 10 bases lay outside the gene matches. The CDR3 has 18 residues. CDR1 is LGHNA, CDR2 YNFKEQ, per germline. The CDR3, as DNA: TGTGCCAGCAGCCAAGAGAATTCCGGGACAGGGGTGTATCAGCCCCAGCATTTT. This translates into CASSQENSGTGVYQPQHF.